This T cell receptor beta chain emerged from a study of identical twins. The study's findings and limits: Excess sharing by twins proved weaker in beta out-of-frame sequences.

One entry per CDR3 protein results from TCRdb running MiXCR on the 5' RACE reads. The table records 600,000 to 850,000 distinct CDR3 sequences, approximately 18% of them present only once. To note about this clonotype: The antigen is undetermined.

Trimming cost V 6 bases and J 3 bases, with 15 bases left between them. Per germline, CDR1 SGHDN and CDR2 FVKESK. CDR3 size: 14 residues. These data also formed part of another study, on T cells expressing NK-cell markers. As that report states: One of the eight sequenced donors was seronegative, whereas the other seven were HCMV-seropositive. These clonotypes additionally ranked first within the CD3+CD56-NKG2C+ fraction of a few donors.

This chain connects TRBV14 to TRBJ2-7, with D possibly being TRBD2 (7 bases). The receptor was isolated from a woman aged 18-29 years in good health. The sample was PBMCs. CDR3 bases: TGTGCCAGCAGTCCCGGGGGAGGGGGCTACGAGCAGTACTTC. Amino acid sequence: CASSPGGGGYEQYF.